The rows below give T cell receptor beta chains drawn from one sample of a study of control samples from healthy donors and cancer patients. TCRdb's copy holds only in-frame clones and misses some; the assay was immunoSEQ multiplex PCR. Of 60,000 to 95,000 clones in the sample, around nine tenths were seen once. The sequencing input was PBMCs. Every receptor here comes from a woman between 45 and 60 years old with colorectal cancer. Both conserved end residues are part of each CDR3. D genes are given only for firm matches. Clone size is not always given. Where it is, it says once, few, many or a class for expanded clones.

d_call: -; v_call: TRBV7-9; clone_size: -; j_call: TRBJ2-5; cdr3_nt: TGTGCCAGCAGCCAGACACGACAATGGTGGGAGACCCAGTACTTC; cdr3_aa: CASSQTRQWWETQYF
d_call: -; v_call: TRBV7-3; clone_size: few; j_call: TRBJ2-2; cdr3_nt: TGTGCCAGCTCACCCGACCGGAACACCGGGGAGCTGTTTTTT; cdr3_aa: CASSPDRNTGELFF
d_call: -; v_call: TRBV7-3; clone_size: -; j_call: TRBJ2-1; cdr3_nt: TGTGCCAGCAGCCCAATCCCTCGCGGAAATGAGCAGTTCTTC; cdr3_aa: CASSPIPRGNEQFF
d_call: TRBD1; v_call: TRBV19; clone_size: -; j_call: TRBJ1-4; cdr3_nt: TGTGCCAGTAGTGACCGACAGGGGGCTAGAACTAATGAAAAACTGTTTTTT; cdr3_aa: CASSDRQGARTNEKLFF
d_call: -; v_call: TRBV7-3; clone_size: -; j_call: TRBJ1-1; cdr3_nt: TGTGCCAGCAGCATCTCATCACAGAACACTGAAGCTTTCTTT; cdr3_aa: CASSISSQNTEAFF
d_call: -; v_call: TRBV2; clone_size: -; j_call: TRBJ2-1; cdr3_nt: TGTGCCAGCAGTGTCCGCAATGAGCAGTTCTTC; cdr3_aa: CASSVRNEQFF
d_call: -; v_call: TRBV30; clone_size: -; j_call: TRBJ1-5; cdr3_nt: TGTGCCTGGAGTGACGGGACATTGAGCAATCAGCCCCAGCATTTT; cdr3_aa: CAWSDGTLSNQPQHF
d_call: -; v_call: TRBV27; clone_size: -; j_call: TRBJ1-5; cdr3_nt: TGTGCCAGCAGGCCGGGGGGGGGCATGATCAATCAGCCCCAGCATTTT; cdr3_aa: CASRPGGGMINQPQHF
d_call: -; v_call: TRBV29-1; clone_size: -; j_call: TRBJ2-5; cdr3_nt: TGCAGCGTTGTGGCAGGGGAATCCCAAGAGACCCAGTACTTC; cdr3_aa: CSVVAGESQETQYF
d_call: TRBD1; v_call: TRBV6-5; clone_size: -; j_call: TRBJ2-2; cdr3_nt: TGTGCCAGCCACACCGGGACAGGGAGTCTCGGGGAGCTGTTTTTT; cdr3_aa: CASHTGTGSLGELFF
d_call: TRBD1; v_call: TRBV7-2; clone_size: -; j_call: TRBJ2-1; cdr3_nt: TGTGCCAGCAGCAAACAGGGGAGTGAGCAGTTCTTC; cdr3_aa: CASSKQGSEQFF
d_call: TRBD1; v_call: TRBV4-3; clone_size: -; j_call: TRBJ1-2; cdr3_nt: TGCGCCAGCAGCCCCACAGACAGGGCTGCTGGCTACACCTTC; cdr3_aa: CASSPTDRAAGYTF
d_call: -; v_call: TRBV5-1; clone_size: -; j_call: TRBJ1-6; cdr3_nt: TGCGCCAGCAGCTTGGCCGGGGTGGGCAATTCACCCCTCCACTTT; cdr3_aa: CASSLAGVGNSPLHF
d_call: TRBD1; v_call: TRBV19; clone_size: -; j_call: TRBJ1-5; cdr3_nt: TGTGCCAGTAGCCGGGACAGAAATCAGCCCCAGCATTTT; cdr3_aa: CASSRDRNQPQHF
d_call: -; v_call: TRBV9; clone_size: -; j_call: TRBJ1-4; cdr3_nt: TGTGCCAGCAGCTCCTCGGACAGTAGACGGGAAAAACTGTTTTTT; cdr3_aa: CASSSSDSRREKLFF
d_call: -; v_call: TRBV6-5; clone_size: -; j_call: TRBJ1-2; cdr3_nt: TGTGCCAGCAGCTTTGGGTGGAACAGATCGGGCTACACCTTC; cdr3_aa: CASSFGWNRSGYTF
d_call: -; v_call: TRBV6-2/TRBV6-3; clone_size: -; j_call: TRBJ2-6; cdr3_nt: TGTGCCAGCAGTTGGGGATTCGGAACCTCTGGGGCCAACGTCCTGACTTTC; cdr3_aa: CASSWGFGTSGANVLTF
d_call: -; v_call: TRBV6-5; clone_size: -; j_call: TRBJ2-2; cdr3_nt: TGTGCCAGCTGTTTGGGGTATGGCACCGGGGAGCTGTTTTTT; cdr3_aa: CASCLGYGTGELFF
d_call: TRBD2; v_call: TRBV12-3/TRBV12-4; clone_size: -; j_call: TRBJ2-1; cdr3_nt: TGTGCCAGCAGCTTTAGCGGGGCCGAGCAGTTCTTC; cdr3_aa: CASSFSGAEQFF
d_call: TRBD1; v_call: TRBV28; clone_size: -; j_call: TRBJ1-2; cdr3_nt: TGTGCCAGCAGTTCGACAGGGTATGGCTACACCTTC; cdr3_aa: CASSSTGYGYTF
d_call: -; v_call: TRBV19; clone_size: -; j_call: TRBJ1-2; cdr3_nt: TGTGCCAGTAGCCTATCGGCGGGTTCCAGCTATGGCTACACCTTC; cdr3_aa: CASSLSAGSSYGYTF
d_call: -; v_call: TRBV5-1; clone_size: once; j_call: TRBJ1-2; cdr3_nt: TGCGCCAGCAGCTTGGATCGGGCGGACTATGGCTACACCTTC; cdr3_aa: CASSLDRADYGYTF
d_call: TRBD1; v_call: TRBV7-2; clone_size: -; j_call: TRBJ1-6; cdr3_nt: TGTGCCAGCAGCTCCGGACAGGGCTATAATTCACCCCTCCACTTT; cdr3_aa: CASSSGQGYNSPLHF
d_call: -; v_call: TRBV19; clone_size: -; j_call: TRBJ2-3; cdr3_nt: TGTGCCAGTAGTGGGTCTGCGGCTATAGATACGCAGTATTTT; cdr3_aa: CASSGSAAIDTQYF
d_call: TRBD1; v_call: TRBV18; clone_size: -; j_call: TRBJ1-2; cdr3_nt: TGTGCCAGCTCACCCCAGGGGGCCCACCCGAACTATGGCTACACCTTC; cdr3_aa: CASSPQGAHPNYGYTF
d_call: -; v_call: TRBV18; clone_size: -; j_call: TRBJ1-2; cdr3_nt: TGTGCCAGCTCACTACAGGATAACTATGGCTACACCTTC; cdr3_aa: CASSLQDNYGYTF
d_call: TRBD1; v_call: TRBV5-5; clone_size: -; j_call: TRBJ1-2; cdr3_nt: TGTGCCAGCAGCGAGACGACAGGGGCTGGCTACACCTTC; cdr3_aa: CASSETTGAGYTF
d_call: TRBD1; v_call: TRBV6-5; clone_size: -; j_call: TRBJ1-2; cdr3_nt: TGTGCCAGCGGGACCCGACAGGGCACCTATGGCTACACCTTC; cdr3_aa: CASGTRQGTYGYTF
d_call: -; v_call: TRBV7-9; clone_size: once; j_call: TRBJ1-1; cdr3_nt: TGTGCCAGCAGCATTACAGGGCGAGAAGCTTTCTTT; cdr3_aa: CASSITGREAFF
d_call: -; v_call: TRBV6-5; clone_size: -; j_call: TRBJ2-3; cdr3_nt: TGTGCCAGTTCTCGGAAACCGAGTGATACGCAGTATTTT; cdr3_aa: CASSRKPSDTQYF
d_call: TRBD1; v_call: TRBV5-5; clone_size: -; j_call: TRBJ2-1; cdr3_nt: TGTGCCAGCAGTCACGGCCGGGACAGGGGGAATGAGCAGTTCTTC; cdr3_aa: CASSHGRDRGNEQFF
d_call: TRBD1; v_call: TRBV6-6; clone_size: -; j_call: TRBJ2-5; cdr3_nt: TGTGCCAGCAGTTCCCCGGACAGGGTAGGAGAGACCCAGTACTTC; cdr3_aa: CASSSPDRVGETQYF
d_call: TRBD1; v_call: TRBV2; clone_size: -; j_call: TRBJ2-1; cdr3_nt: TGTGCCAGCAGTGAAGCAGTACAGGGGGCAGGGGAGCAGTTCTTC; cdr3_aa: CASSEAVQGAGEQFF
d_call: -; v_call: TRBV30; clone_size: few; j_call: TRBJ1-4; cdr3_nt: TGTGCCTGGAACGGACGGGAAAATGAAAAACTGTTTTTT; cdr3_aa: CAWNGRENEKLFF
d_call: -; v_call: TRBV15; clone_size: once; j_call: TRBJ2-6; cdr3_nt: TGTGCCACCAGCAGCAGCCTCTCTGGGGCCAACGTCCTGACTTTC; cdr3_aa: CATSSSLSGANVLTF
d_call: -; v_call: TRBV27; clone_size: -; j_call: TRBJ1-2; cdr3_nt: TGTGCCAGCAGTTCAACGGAGAACTATGGCTACACCTTC; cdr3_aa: CASSSTENYGYTF
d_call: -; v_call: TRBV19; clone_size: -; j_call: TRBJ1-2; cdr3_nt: TGTGCCAGTAGAAACAGCGAGATCTATGGCTACACCTTC; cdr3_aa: CASRNSEIYGYTF
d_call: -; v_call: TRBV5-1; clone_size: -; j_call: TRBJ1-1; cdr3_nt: TGCGCCAGCAGCTTGCTAATGACAGGCCCTAACACTGAAGCTTTCTTT; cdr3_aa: CASSLLMTGPNTEAFF
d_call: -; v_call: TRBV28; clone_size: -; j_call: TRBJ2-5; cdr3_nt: TGTGCCAGCAGTTACTATGAGACCCAGTACTTC; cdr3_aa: CASSYYETQYF
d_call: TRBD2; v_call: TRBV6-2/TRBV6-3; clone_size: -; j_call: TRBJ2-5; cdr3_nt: TGTGCCAGCAGCCCCTCGGGAGCGGGGGTCCAAGAGACCCAGTACTTC; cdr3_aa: CASSPSGAGVQETQYF
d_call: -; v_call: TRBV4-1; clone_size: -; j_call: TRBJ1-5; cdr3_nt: TGCGCCAGCAGCCTCAACATGAATAGCAATCAGCCCCAGCATTTT; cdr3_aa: CASSLNMNSNQPQHF
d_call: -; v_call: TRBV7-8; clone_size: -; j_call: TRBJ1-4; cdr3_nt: TGTGCCAGCAGCAGTCTGAGGAGTAATGAAAAACTGTTTTTT; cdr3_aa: CASSSLRSNEKLFF
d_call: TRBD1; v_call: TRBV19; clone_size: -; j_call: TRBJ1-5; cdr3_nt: TGTGCCAGTAGTATTAGGACAGGGAATAGCAATCAGCCCCAGCATTTT; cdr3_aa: CASSIRTGNSNQPQHF
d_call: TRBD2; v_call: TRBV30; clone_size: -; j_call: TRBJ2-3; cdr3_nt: TGTGCCTGGAGTGTTGGCGGGGGGGGCACAGATACGCAGTATTTT; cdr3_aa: CAWSVGGGGTDTQYF
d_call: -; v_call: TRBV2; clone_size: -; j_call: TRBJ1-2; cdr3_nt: TGTGCCAGCAGTGAAAGCTATGGCTACACCTTC; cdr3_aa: CASSESYGYTF
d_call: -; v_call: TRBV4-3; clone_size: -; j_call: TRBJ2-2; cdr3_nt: TGCGCCAGCAGCCGGCAGGGTCCCGGGGAGCTGTTTTTT; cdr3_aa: CASSRQGPGELFF
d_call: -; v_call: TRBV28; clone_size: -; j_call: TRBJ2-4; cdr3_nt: TGTGCCAGCAGTTTCCGGACCGGGACCCCACCTGAAGCCAAAAACATTCAGTACTTC; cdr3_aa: CASSFRTGTPPEAKNIQYF
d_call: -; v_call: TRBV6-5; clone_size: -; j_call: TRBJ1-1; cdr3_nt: TGTGCCAGCAGTTACAGGAGCGATACTGAAGCTTTCTTT; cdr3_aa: CASSYRSDTEAFF